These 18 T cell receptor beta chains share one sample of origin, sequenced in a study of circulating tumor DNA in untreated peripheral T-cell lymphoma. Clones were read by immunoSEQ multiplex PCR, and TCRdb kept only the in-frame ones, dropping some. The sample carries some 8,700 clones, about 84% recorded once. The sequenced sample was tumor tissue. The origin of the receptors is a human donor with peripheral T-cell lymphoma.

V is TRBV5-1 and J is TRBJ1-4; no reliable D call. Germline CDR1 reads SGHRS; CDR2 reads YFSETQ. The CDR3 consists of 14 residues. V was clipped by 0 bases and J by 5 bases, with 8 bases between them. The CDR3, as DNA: TGCGCCAGCAGCTTGGCAGGTGGGAATGAAAAACTGTTTTTT. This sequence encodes CASSLAGGNEKLFF.

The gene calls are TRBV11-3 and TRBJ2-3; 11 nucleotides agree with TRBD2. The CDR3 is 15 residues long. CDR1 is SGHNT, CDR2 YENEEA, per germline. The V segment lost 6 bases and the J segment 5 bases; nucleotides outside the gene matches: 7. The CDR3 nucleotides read TGTGCCAGCAGACGAATAGCGGGGGGGCGAGATACGCAGTATTTT. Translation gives CASRRIAGGRDTQYF.

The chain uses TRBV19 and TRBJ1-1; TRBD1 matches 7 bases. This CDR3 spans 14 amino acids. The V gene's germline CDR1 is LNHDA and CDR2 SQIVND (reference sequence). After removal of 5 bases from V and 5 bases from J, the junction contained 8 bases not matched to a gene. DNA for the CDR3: TGTGCCAGTAGTCAAGACAGGGTTTTGACTGAAGCTTTCTTT. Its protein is CASSQDRVLTEAFF.

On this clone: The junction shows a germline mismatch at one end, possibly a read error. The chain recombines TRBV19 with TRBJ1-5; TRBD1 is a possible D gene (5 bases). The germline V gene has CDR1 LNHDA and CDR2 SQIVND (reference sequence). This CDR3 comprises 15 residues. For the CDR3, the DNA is TGTGCCAGTAGCTGGGGGGGGAATAGCAATCAGCTCCAGCATTTT. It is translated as CASSWGGNSNQLQHF.

CDR3 sequence reads: CASKHFSANYGYTF. CDR3 bases: TGTGCCAGCAAACACTTTTCTGCTAACTATGGCTACACCTTC. V is TRBV6-8 and J is TRBJ1-2; D is unresolved. This CDR3 has 14 residues. Germline V lookup: CDR1 MNHGY, CDR2 SAAAGT. V lost 7 bases to trimming and J lost 0 bases, with 12 bases between them.

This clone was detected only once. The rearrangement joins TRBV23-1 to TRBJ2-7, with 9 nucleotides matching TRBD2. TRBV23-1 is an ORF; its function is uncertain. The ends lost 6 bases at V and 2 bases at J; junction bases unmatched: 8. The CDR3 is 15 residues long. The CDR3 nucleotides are TGCGCCAGCAGCCAGTATAGCGGGGGAACCTACGAGCAGTACTTC. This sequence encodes CASSQYSGGTYEQYF.

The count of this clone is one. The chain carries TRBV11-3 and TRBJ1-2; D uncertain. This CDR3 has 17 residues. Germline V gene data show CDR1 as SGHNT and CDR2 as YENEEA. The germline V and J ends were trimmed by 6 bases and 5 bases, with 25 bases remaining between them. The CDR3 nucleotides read TGTGCCAGCAGTCGCTCCGAGGCAGACGAAGAGGGTTATGGCTACACCTTC. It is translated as CASSRSEADEEGYGYTF.

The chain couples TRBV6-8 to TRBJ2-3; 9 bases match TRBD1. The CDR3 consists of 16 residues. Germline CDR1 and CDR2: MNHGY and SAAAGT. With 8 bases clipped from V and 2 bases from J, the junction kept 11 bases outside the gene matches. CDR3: CASARDRVSSTDTQYF. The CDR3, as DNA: TGTGCCAGCGCTCGGGACAGGGTTTCCTCCACAGATACGCAGTATTTT.

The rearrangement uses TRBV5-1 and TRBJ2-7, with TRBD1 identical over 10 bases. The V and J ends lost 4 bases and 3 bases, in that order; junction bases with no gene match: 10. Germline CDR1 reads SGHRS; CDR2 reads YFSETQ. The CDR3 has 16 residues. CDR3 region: CASSQGTGTGVYEQYF. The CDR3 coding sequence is TGCGCCAGCAGCCAAGGCACCGGGACAGGGGTCTACGAGCAGTACTTC.

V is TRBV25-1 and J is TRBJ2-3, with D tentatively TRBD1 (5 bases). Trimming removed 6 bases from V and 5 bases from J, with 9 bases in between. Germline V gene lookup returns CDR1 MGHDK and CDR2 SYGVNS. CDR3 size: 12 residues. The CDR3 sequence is CASREQVDTQYF. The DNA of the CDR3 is TGTGCCAGCAGGGAACAGGTAGATACGCAGTATTTT.

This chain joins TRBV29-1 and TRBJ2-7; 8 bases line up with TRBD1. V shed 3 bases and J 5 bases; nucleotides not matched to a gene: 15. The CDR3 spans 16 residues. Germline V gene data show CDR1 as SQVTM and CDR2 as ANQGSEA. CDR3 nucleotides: TGCAGCGTTGATGGGTACGGCGACAGGGGTTCGGACGAGCAGTACTTC. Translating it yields CSVDGYGDRGSDEQYF.

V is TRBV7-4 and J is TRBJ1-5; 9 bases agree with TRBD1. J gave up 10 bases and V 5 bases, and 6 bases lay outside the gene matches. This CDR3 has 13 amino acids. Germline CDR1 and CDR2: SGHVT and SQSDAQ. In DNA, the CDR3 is TGTGCCAGCAGCCGGGACAGGGTTGAACCCCAGCATTTT. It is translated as CASSRDRVEPQHF.

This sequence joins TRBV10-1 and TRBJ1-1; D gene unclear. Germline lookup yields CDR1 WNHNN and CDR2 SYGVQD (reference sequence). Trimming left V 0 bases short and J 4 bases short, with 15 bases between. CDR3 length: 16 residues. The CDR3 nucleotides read TGCGCCAGCAGTGAGTCGCGGATAGGGCTCTTCACTGAAGCTTTCTTT. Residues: CASSESRIGLFTEAFF.

The CDR3 reads CAISQELIFRGQSGNTIYF. CDR3 coding DNA: TGTGCCATCAGCCAGGAACTGATCTTTAGAGGGCAATCTGGAAACACCATATATTTT. V usage is TRBV6-8 and J usage is TRBJ1-3; D unclear. The CDR3 extends over 19 amino acids. Germline V gene sequence: CDR1 MNHGY, CDR2 SAAAGT. Trimming removed 10 bases from V and 1 base from J, with 29 bases in between.

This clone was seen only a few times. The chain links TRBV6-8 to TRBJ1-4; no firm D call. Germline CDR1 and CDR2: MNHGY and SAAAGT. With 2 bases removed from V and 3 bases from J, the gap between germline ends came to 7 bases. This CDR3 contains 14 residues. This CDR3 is CASSYRQPNEKLFF. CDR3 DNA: TGTGCCAGCAGTTACCGGCAGCCTAATGAAAAACTGTTTTTT.

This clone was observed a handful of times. The CDR3 DNA reads as TGTGCCAGTAGTATGAGTTTAGGGTCCTACGAGCAGTACTTC. It encodes CASSMSLGSYEQYF. The rearrangement links TRBV19 to TRBJ2-7; the D is unclear. Germline lookup yields CDR1 LNHDA and CDR2 SQIVND (reference sequence). V gave up 3 bases and J gave up 1 base, with 10 bases separating them. The CDR3 totals 14 residues.

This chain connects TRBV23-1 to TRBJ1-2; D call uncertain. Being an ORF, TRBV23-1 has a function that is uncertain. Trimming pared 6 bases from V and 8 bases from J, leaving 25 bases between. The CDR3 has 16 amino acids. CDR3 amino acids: CASSQGRREGSRGYTF. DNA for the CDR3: TGCGCCAGCAGCCAAGGGAGGCGGGAGGGTTCGCGGGGCTACACCTTC.

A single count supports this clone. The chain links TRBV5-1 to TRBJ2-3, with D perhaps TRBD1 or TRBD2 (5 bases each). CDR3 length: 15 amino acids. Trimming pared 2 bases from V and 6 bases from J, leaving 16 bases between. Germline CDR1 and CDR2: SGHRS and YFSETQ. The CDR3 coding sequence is TGCGCCAGCAGCTTCGGGGACGCCAGTGGGGATACGCAGTATTTT. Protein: CASSFGDASGDTQYF.